The entry below describes one TCR beta chain. The antigen remains undetermined. TCRdb re-called the 5' RACE reads and catalogs CDR3 proteins one per entry, DNA excluded. In all, the sample yields hundreds of thousands of distinct CDR3 sequences. This sample is drawn from a study of T cells expressing NK-cell markers. Study findings and constraints: Several donors' CD3+CD56-NKG2C+ cells were dominated by the same clonotypes. Whether expanded NKG2C-expressing T cell clones recognize HCMV is unknown.

This CDR3 has 15 residues. CDR1 is ENHRY, CDR2 SYGVKD, per germline. The receptor was derived from a woman between 18 and 75 years old in good health. Material for sequencing was blood T cells: a sorted CD56 or NKG2C T cell subset, CD4+ or CD8+ T cells, or bulk PBMC T cells (not recorded which). The gene calls are TRBV10-3 and TRBJ1-5. The CDR3 sequence is CAISEWDEGNQPQHF.